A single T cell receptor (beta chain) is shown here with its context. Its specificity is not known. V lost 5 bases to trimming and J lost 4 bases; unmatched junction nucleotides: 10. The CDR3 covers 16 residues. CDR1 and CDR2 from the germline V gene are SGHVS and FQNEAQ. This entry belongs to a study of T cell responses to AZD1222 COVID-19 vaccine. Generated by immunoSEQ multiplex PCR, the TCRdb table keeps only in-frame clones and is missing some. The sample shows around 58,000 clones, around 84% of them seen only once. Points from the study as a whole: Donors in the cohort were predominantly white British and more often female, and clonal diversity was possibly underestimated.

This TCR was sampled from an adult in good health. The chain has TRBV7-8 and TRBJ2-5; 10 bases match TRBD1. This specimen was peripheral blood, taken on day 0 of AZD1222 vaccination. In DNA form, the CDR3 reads TGTGCCAGCAGCGCCTCGACAGGGGGCATGGGAGAGACCCAGTACTTC. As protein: CASSASTGGMGETQYF.